This T cell receptor beta chain was observed in a study of shared clonotypes between healthy human individuals. The germline V gene has CDR1 MNHNS and CDR2 SASEGT. There are 12 residues in the CDR3. The naive CD8 population came from CD45RO-negative cells selected for CCR7, without terminally differentiated effector memory CD45RA+ cells. Comments on this clone: One end of the junction does not line up with germline, which may come from a read error.

Profiled with immunoSEQ multiplex PCR; TCRdb holds only in-frame clones, not every one. This table holds around 1,900,000 clones, about 93% found once. The source of this sequence is a man aged 18 to 29 in good health. Some clones in this sample may be carry-over from other donors' samples. This chain links TRBV6-1 with TRBJ1-2, with TRBD1 matching over 8 bases. The sample taken for sequencing was naive CD8+ T cells from PBMCs. The chain's CDR3 is CASSSGTGEENF. The CDR3 DNA sequence: TGTGCCAGCAGTTCCGGGACAGGAGAAGAAAACTTC.